Detailed here is one T cell receptor (beta chain). The CDR3 is made up of 15 amino acids. Trimming stripped 2 bases from V and 4 bases from J, with 13 bases between. The germline V gene has CDR1 SGHTA and CDR2 FQGTGA. This record comes from a study of blood T cell repertoires in COVID-19. Assay: immunoSEQ multiplex PCR; the TCRdb copy retains only in-frame clones and omits some. Of fewer than 350,000 clones listed, around 90% are singletons. V is TRBV7-3 and J is TRBJ2-3; the D gene is possibly TRBD1 (6 bases). The sample comprised PBMCs or T cells enriched from blood (not recorded which). The origin of this receptor is a man between 60 and 75 years old who had recovered from COVID-19. CDR3 coding DNA: TGTGCCAGCAGCTTAGCCTCACAGGGACCAGATACGCAGTATTTT. Its protein product is CASSLASQGPDTQYF. Looking up the rest from reference TRBV7-3 and TRBJ2-3 gives the full variable domain: GAGVSQTPSNKVTEKGKYVELRCDPISGHTALYWYRQSLGQGPEFLIYFQGTGAADDSGLPNDRFFAVRPEGSVSTLKIQRTERGDSAVYLCASSLASQGPDTQYFGPGTRLTVL.